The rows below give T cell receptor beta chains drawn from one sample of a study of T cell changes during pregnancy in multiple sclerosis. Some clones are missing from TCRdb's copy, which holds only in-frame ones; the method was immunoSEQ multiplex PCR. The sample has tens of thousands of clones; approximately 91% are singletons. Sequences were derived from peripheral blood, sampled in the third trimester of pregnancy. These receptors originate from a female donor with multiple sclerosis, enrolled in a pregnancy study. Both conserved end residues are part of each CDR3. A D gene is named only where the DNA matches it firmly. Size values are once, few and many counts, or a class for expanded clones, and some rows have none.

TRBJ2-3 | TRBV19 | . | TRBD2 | CASLAGGEDTQYF | TGTGCCAGCCTAGCGGGGGGTGAGGATACGCAGTATTTT
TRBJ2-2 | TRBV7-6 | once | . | CASSLGVYTGELFF | TGTGCCAGCAGCTTAGGAGTCTACACCGGGGAGCTGTTTTTT
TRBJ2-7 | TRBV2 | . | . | CASSDQGNYYEQYF | TGTGCCAGCAGTGACCAGGGGAATTACTACGAGCAGTACTTC
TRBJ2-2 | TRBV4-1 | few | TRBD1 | CASSYRDRGLGELFF | TGCGCCAGCAGCTACCGGGACAGGGGGCTCGGGGAGCTGTTTTTT
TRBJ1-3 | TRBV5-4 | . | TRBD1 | CASSAGQGINSGNTIYF | TGTGCCAGCAGCGCCGGACAGGGGATAAACTCTGGAAACACCATATATTTT
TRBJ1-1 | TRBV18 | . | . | CASSPPSSRTEAFF | TGTGCCAGCTCACCACCGAGTAGCCGCACTGAAGCTTTCTTT
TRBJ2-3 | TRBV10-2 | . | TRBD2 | CASRGAGERTDTQYF | TGCGCCAGCAGGGGAGCGGGGGAGCGCACAGATACGCAGTATTTT
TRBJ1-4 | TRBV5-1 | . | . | CASSSYRGQHEKLFF | TGCGCCAGCAGCTCGTATCGAGGACAACATGAAAAACTGTTTTTT
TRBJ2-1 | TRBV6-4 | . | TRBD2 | CASSERTSGGNEQFF | TGTGCCAGCAGTGAACGGACTAGCGGGGGGAATGAGCAGTTCTTC
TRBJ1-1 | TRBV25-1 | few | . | CASSDRHYTEAFF | TGTGCCAGCAGTGATCGACACTACACTGAAGCTTTCTTT
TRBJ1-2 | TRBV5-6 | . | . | CASSLAPGDGYTF | TGTGCCAGCAGCTTGGCCCCAGGGGATGGCTACACCTTC
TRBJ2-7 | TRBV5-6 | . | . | CASSYLASTYEQYF | TGTGCCAGCAGCTACCTCGCGTCGACCTACGAGCAGTACTTC
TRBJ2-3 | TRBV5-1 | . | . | CASSLPQGDTQYF | TGCGCCAGCAGCTTGCCGCAGGGAGATACGCAGTATTTT
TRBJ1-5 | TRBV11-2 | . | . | CASSLGRVSNQPQHF | TGTGCCAGCAGCTTAGGTCGAGTTAGCAATCAGCCCCAGCATTTT
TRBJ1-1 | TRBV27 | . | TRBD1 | CASRVQGGTEAFF | TGTGCCAGCAGGGTACAGGGGGGGACTGAAGCTTTCTTT
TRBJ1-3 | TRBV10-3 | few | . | CAISRASGNTIYF | TGTGCCATCAGCAGGGCAAGTGGAAACACCATATATTTT
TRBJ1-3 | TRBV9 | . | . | CASSVDPGSGNTIYF | TGTGCCAGCAGCGTCGATCCGGGCTCTGGAAACACCATATATTTT
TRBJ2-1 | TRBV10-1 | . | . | CASSEGAGKNEQFF | TGCGCCAGCAGTGAGGGGGCAGGTAAAAATGAGCAGTTCTTC
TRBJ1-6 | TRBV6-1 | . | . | CASMYSINSPLHF | TGTGCCAGCATGTACAGCATCAATTCACCCCTCCACTTT
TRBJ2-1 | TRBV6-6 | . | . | CASSSVSEQFF | TGTGCCAGCAGTTCAGTCAGTGAGCAGTTCTTC
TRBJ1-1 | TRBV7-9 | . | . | CASSLDTGTEAFF | TGTGCCAGCAGCTTAGACACGGGCACTGAAGCTTTCTTT
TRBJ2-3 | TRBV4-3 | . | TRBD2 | CASSQASLTSGVLDTQYF | TGCGCCAGCAGCCAAGCTTCCCTGACTAGCGGGGTTCTAGATACGCAGTATTTT
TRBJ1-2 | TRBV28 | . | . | CASSQGDYGYTF | TGTGCCAGCAGTCAGGGTGACTATGGCTACACCTTC
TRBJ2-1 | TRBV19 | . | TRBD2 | CASRGLRGGGNEQFF | TGTGCCAGTAGAGGTCTGCGGGGGGGCGGGAATGAGCAGTTCTTC
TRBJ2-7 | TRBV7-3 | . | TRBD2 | CASSLRAGVEQYF | TGTGCCAGCAGCTTAAGGGCGGGGGTCGAGCAGTACTTC
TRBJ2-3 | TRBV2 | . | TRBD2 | CAGRGGGDTQYF | TGTGCCGGCCGTGGGGGGGGAGATACGCAGTATTTT